These T cell receptor beta chains were read from a single sample in a study of cytomegalovirus exposure and HLA in healthy donors. TCRdb keeps only in-frame clones here, not all; method: immunoSEQ multiplex PCR. The data contain some 180,000 clones, roughly 77% of them singletons. Sequences were obtained from PBMCs. These receptors were taken from a woman aged 25 to 39 in good health and CMV-seropositive. CDR3s include the opening cysteine and the closing phenylalanine or tryptophan. Fields, in order: clone size, D gene, V gene, J gene, CDR3 protein, CDR3 DNA. A D gene is named only where the DNA matches it firmly. Size values are once, few and many counts, or a class for expanded clones, and some rows have none.

NA	TRBD2	TRBV5-1	TRBJ2-2	CASSIPSGGQPWTNTGELFF	TGCGCCAGCAGCATCCCTAGCGGGGGCCAGCCCTGGACAAACACCGGGGAGCTGTTTTTT
once	NA	TRBV10-3	TRBJ1-2	CVISLDGDYGYTF	TGTGTCATCAGCCTGGACGGGGACTATGGCTACACCTTC
once	TRBD1	TRBV27	TRBJ2-7	CASSSPRRDRGSDEQYF	TGTGCCAGCAGTTCACCCCGGCGGGACAGGGGCTCGGACGAGCAGTACTTC
NA	NA	TRBV29-1	TRBJ2-3	CSVRGSGDTQYF	TGCAGCGTTAGAGGGTCCGGAGATACGCAGTATTTT
NA	NA	TRBV9	TRBJ2-1	CASSPEVTSYNEQFF	TGTGCCAGCAGCCCCGAAGTTACTTCCTACAATGAGCAGTTCTTC
NA	TRBD2	TRBV5-1	TRBJ2-5	CASSLGLAGGQETQYF	TGCGCCAGCAGCTTGGGGCTAGCGGGGGGGCAAGAGACCCAGTACTTC
NA	NA	TRBV28	TRBJ1-2	CASSLGGISHGYTF	TGTGCCAGCAGCCTAGGCGGGATTTCGCATGGCTACACCTTC
NA	NA	TRBV5-4	TRBJ2-3	CASSLEQGRGDTQYF	TGTGCCAGCAGCTTAGAACAGGGAAGAGGAGATACGCAGTATTTT
few	TRBD1	TRBV4-3	TRBJ1-2	CASSQETGVDYGYTF	TGCGCCAGCAGCCAAGAGACAGGGGTCGACTATGGCTACACCTTC
NA	NA	TRBV5-4	TRBJ2-3	CASSLGGLVSTDTQYF	TGTGCCAGCAGCTTGGGAGGGCTAGTGAGCACAGATACGCAGTATTTT
NA	TRBD1	TRBV7-2	TRBJ2-7	CASRGWDSSYEQYF	TGTGCCAGCAGGGGGTGGGACAGCTCCTACGAGCAGTACTTC
NA	NA	TRBV14	TRBJ2-7	CASSQDAGSTYEQYF	TGTGCCAGCAGCCAAGACGCAGGGTCCACCTACGAGCAGTACTTC
once	TRBD2	TRBV7-6	TRBJ2-3	CASSVPSAQRGGHDVDTQYF	TGTGCCAGCAGCGTACCCTCCGCTCAGCGGGGGGGCCACGACGTTGATACGCAGTATTTT
NA	TRBD1	TRBV28	TRBJ2-7	CASRALQGRGSYEQYF	TGTGCCAGCAGGGCACTACAGGGGCGCGGGTCCTACGAGCAGTACTTC
NA	TRBD2	TRBV27	TRBJ2-2	CASSFGLAGVNTGELFF	TGTGCCAGCAGCTTCGGACTAGCGGGGGTAAACACCGGGGAGCTGTTTTTT
NA	NA	TRBV6-1	TRBJ2-2	CASSERGSTGELFF	TGTGCCAGCAGTGAACGGGGAAGCACCGGGGAGCTGTTTTTT
NA	TRBD2	TRBV5-1	TRBJ2-7	CASSFNGGAYEQYF	TGCGCCAGCAGCTTTAACGGGGGGGCCTACGAGCAGTACTTC
NA	TRBD1	TRBV19	TRBJ1-5	CASSIATGPYSNQPQHF	TGTGCCAGTAGTATAGCGACAGGGCCTTATAGCAATCAGCCCCAGCATTTT
NA	NA	TRBV10-2	TRBJ1-5	CASRLRGSNQPQHF	TGCGCCAGCAGACTACGGGGTAGCAATCAGCCCCAGCATTTT
once	NA	TRBV7-2	TRBJ1-3	CASSLRQSGNTIYF	TGTGCCAGCAGCTTACGTCAGTCTGGAAACACCATATATTTT
NA	TRBD2	TRBV2	TRBJ2-1	CASSAWSGGLNEQFF	TGTGCCAGCAGTGCCTGGAGCGGGGGCCTCAATGAGCAGTTCTTC
NA	NA	TRBV9	TRBJ2-2	CASSALPSGELFF	TGTGCCAGCAGCGCCCTCCCCTCCGGGGAGCTGTTTTTT
once	NA	TRBV5-4	TRBJ2-2	CASSLQRGMNTGELFF	TGTGCCAGCAGTCTCCAAAGGGGCATGAACACCGGGGAGCTGTTTTTT
NA	TRBD1	TRBV28	TRBJ2-1	CASRTGEPHNEQFF	TGTGCCAGCAGAACAGGGGAACCCCACAATGAGCAGTTCTTC
NA	NA	TRBV10-1	TRBJ1-2	CASSLDRNYGYTF	TGCGCCAGCAGTCTCGACAGGAACTATGGCTACACCTTC
NA	NA	TRBV2	TRBJ2-3	CASTGQGTDTQYF	TGTGCCAGCACAGGGCAGGGCACAGATACGCAGTATTTT
NA	TRBD1	TRBV19	TRBJ1-4	CASMYRAGGFNEKLFF	TGTGCCAGTATGTACAGGGCAGGGGGTTTTAATGAAAAACTGTTTTTT
NA	NA	TRBV7-2	TRBJ2-7	CASSLEVTENYEQYF	TGTGCCAGCAGCTTAGAGGTGACAGAGAACTACGAGCAGTACTTC
once	NA	TRBV6-6	TRBJ1-5	CASSYRQADQPQHF	TGTGCCAGCAGTTACCGACAGGCCGATCAGCCCCAGCATTTT
NA	TRBD2	TRBV7-2	TRBJ2-1	CASSLVGGGKDEQFF	TGTGCCAGCAGCTTGGTCGGCGGGGGTAAGGATGAGCAGTTCTTC
NA	NA	TRBV4-3	TRBJ2-3	CASSQEGRHTQYF	TGCGCCAGCAGCCAAGAAGGGAGGCATACGCAGTATTTT
few	TRBD1	TRBV9	TRBJ2-7	CASSVEAETGGYEQYF	TGTGCCAGCAGCGTAGAGGCAGAGACAGGGGGCTACGAGCAGTACTTC
NA	NA	TRBV30	TRBJ1-2	CAWRQPRYGYTF	TGTGCCTGGCGACAGCCGCGGTATGGCTACACCTTC
NA	NA	TRBV5-1	TRBJ2-3	CASSYAGDADTQYF	TGCGCCAGCAGCTATGCAGGGGATGCAGATACGCAGTATTTT
NA	NA	TRBV28	TRBJ2-7	CASSPPPGQPYEQYF	TGTGCCAGCAGTCCACCCCCCGGACAACCCTACGAGCAGTACTTC
once	NA	TRBV6-1	TRBJ1-1	CASSETGKAFF	TGTGCCAGCAGTGAGACAGGAAAGGCTTTCTTT
NA	TRBD1	TRBV28	TRBJ1-2	CASSRGQGRGYTF	TGTGCCAGCAGCCGAGGACAGGGTCGAGGCTACACCTTC
NA	NA	TRBV6-1	TRBJ2-7	CASSERVTSSYEQYF	TGTGCCAGCAGTGAACGAGTGACTAGTTCCTACGAGCAGTACTTC